This TCR beta chain was sequenced for a study of T cells in Graves' hyperthyroidism and ophthalmopathy. This clonotype was found many times. The source material, RNA transcripts, was used to amplify TCR beta CDR3 regions. HTBI primers were employed in a first-round RT-PCR of the TCR CDR3. One entry per CDR3 protein, called by TCRdb with MiXCR from the multiplex PCR reads. The table has 200,000 or so distinct CDR3 sequences, roughly 17% seen once. Exclusion of patients followed from uncontrolled infection, other autoimmune disease, pregnancy or lactation. The TCR originated in a woman aged 45-65 years with Graves' hyperthyroidism. Sequenced input: blood.

CDR3 in DNA: TGTGCCAGCAGCCCCGGGACAGGGCCCTCCCGTGAGCAGTTCTTC. Amino acids: CASSPGTGPSREQFF. The chain has TRBV7-9 and TRBJ2-1; 9 bases fit TRBD1. This CDR3 region has 15 residues. Germline CDR1 SEHNR, CDR2 FQNEAQ (reference sequence). V lost 5 bases to trimming and J lost 9 bases; unmatched junction nucleotides: 11.